Listed below are T cell receptor beta chains from one sample, sequenced in a study of T-cell memory formation after mild COVID-19. TCRdb reanalysed the 5' RACE reads using MiXCR and keeps one entry per CDR3 protein. The table has roughly 240,000 distinct CDR3 sequences, 15% seen once. The specimen was PBMCs or a T cell subset sorted from them (not recorded which). These receptors were taken from an adult woman who had mild COVID-19 (a few samples of this study predate the infection). Cell type and time point are not known. Each CDR3 is given without its conserved first and last residue.

TRBV12-3/TRBV12-4	TRBJ2-7	ASSLSSSYEQY
TRBV7-9	TRBJ1-2	ASSLVALNYGYT
TRBV6-6	TRBJ1-2	ASSPPRSVDYGYT
TRBV20-1	TRBJ1-2	SAVSLEHGYT
TRBV12-3/TRBV12-4	TRBJ1-1	ASSLSIRAGEAF
TRBV7-9	TRBJ2-6	ASSPKGGANVLT
TRBV4-2	TRBJ2-1	ASSQKSSSGLFDEQF
TRBV30	TRBJ1-2	AWSVTLLNYGYT
TRBV4-2	TRBJ2-7	ASSLDPGLAGGEQY
TRBV20-1	TRBJ2-1	SANGLTGWADNEQF
TRBV4-1	TRBJ2-5	ASSQALRDRAEETQY
TRBV7-3	TRBJ2-1	ASSPGNNEQF
TRBV11-3	TRBJ2-2	ASNIAGTNTGELF
TRBV20-1	TRBJ1-2	SARGARQGNYGYT
TRBV2	TRBJ2-2	ASRTSGGLETGELF
TRBV6-1	TRBJ2-1	ASSATGLAGAGNEQF
TRBV9	TRBJ2-7	ASSVDGTTEYYEQY
TRBV2	TRBJ1-2	ASSGIATYGYT
TRBV2	TRBJ2-5	ASSVDSQETQY
TRBV3-1	TRBJ2-3	ASSRLGGGDTQY
TRBV2	TRBJ1-2	ASSESGAQGYT
TRBV12-3/TRBV12-4	TRBJ2-7	ASTLGQVYGEQY
TRBV2	TRBJ1-5	ASSVLRHQPQH
TRBV29-1	TRBJ1-1	SVEVQLHTEAF
TRBV7-9	TRBJ2-5	ASSDNRGPGETQY
TRBV28	TRBJ1-1	ASTTGVRTEAF
TRBV24-1	TRBJ2-1	ATSRPSEQF
TRBV5-1	TRBJ2-7	ASSLAVAGGRYEQY
TRBV24-1	TRBJ2-2	ATRTSVGNTGELF
TRBV7-7	TRBJ2-5	ASSLAIQETQY
TRBV12-3/TRBV12-4	TRBJ1-2	ASSPRQGQSLYGYT
TRBV12-3/TRBV12-4	TRBJ1-2	ASSPRPGTAYGYT
TRBV15	TRBJ2-7	ATSRGLAGRFEQY
TRBV6-2/TRBV6-3	TRBJ1-2	ASSSSGTGGHGYT
TRBV6-1	TRBJ2-1	ASRRQGQSSYNEQF
TRBV20-1	TRBJ2-3	SARDLRLGDTQY